This T cell receptor (beta chain) was retrieved from a study of human T cells and chemical hapten exposure listed by TCRdb under 2021. Broadly, across the study: For sensitization, 2% DPC in acetone was applied to a roughly 2 cm by roughly 2 cm area of upper inner arm skin. Patients additionally received weekly therapeutic DPC doses to the scalp throughout the roughly 24-week study period. Patch testing was done on the upper back using Finn chambers containing 0.01% DPC, and results were scored after 6 days according to International Contact Dermatitis Research Group standards. The mostly female patient cohort included alopecia areata with under or over 50% scalp involvement, alopecia totalis and alopecia universalis. Libraries were combined into a pool for sequencing, and differences in TCR yield between samples came mainly from small differences in library volumes within the pool. In alopecia patients, the study followed how the peripheral blood TCR repertoire changed in vivo over primary and secondary sensitization to diphenylcyclopropenone (DPC), a hapten. Blood was sampled from patients pre-sensitization (week 0) and at 2, 6 and about 24 weeks after DPC sensitization. About 27 alopecia patients gave blood for TCR sequencing at one to four time points (pre-sensitization, 2, 6 and 24 weeks).

The library came from RACE. Sequencing instrument: NextSeq 500. During library preparation, unique molecular identifiers were attached to individual cDNA molecules so that TCRs could be counted quantitatively and reproducibly. Both TCR alpha and TCR beta chains were sequenced from each blood RNA sample. The authors processed their data as follows. The median number of TCRs per sample was approximately 93,000, ranging from roughly 23,224 to 690,600. The Decombinator software suite was used to annotate V, J and CDR3 in the TCR reads. For PS versus PT1 abundance plots, all samples were subsampled to the same number of TCRs (28,000). TCRs were defined as expanded if absent before sensitization and observed at least eight times at the 2-week time point. TCRdb reran the public reads through fastp at Q25 and MiXCR, keeping productive beta chains. Rows merge per CDR3 protein into single entries with the most common DNA and genes. V and J calls and clone size were set by TCRdb, not the authors. The sample table holds 250,000 or so distinct CDR3 sequences, of which roughly 8% were seen once. About 1.1% of the sample is in the top ten clones.

Results the study describes overall, beyond this receptor: After repeated subsampling, the strength of the expansion versus patch-test correlation and the threshold at which it became significant changed. Expanded TCRs formed significantly more large CDR3 similarity clusters than pre-sensitization or healthy control sets, consistent with antigen-driven responses. Alopecia, a presumed autoimmune disease, was present in all patients, so the immune response of the patients might differ from that of healthy individuals. Patch test score was positively correlated with the number of PT1 expanded TCRs, with significance at thresholds 8, 16 and 32 but not at 4. DPC sensitization did not change how many TCRs were above 1 in 1000 frequency, and no evidence was found of alterations in global repertoire structure.

The CDR3 covers 14 residues, taking in both the cysteine and the phenylalanine. Kept here is only the CDR3 DNA, which spans 42 bases and is read in frame from base 1. CDR1 DFQATT and CDR2 SNEGSKA were looked up in the germline V gene (reference sequence). The trim is 1 base for V and 0 bases for J, with a gap of 7 bases between the germline ends. In the case of this clonotype: This clone's antigen is unknown. Nothing much larger sits one base from this clone, and base qualities are not available.

Per the publication, the time point label means: pre-sensitization, week 0. The treatment or condition label, read with the paper, signifies: therapeutic diphenylcyclopropenone sensitization with weekly scalp DPC. At each patch-test visit, blood was drawn before the patch test was applied. Patients were eligible if aged 18 to 70, diagnosed with alopecia and judged suitable for DPC therapy, and pregnant patients were excluded. Unfractionated whole blood was collected in Tempus Blood RNA tubes, and total RNA was extracted from that blood. Sequencing used whole blood, obtained in connection with sensitization to the hapten diphenylcyclopropenone (DPC). The V gene is TRBV20-1 and the J gene is TRBJ2-4; a tentative D call is TRBD2 (5 bases match). The sequence was obtained from a young man with alopecia areata. Some clones in this sample may be carry-over from other donors' samples. The bases read TGCAGTGCTAGAGGAGGACTAGCCAAAAACATTCAGTACTTC. The encoded protein is CSARGGLAKNIQYF.